Below are 32 T cell receptor beta chains sequenced from a single sample in a study of blood T cell repertoires in COVID-19. Profiling relied on immunoSEQ multiplex PCR, and the TCRdb table lists in-frame clones only, not all of them. The sample yields about 170,000 clones, approximately 84% seen once. The sample consisted of peripheral blood. These TCRs come from a human donor with acute or convalescent COVID-19. The donor label of this sample is uncertain.

This rearrangement joins TRBV5-6 to TRBJ2-1; 7 nucleotides align to TRBD1. The germline gives CDR1 SGHDT, CDR2 YYEEEE. CDR3 length: 16 amino acids. V lost 0 bases and J lost 5; bases outside the gene matches: 8. The CDR3 sequence is CASSLVVGTEHNEQFF. The CDR3 nucleotides are TGTGCCAGCAGCTTGGTTGTGGGGACAGAGCACAATGAGCAGTTCTTC.

This chain connects TRBV28 to TRBJ1-5; D is uncertain. The CDR3 has 15 amino acids. V was cut by 6 bases and J by 3 bases, with 15 bases left in between. CDR1 and CDR2 (germline): MDHEN, SYDVKM. CDR3 region: CASSLREGFNQPQHF. CDR3 sequence (DNA): TGTGCCAGCAGCCTCCGGGAAGGATTCAATCAGCCCCAGCATTTT.

V usage is TRBV3-1 (or the pseudogene TRBV3-2) and J usage is TRBJ2-3; 11 bases map to TRBD2. The ends lost 1 base at V and 5 bases at J; junction bases unmatched: 5. The CDR3 runs 16 residues. The germline CDR1 and CDR2 sequences are LGHDT and YNNKEL (reference sequence). The chain's CDR3 is CASSQGLAGGLDTQYF. CDR3 sequence (DNA): TGTGCCAGCAGCCAAGGGCTAGCGGGGGGCTTAGATACGCAGTATTTT.

The gene calls are TRBV27 and TRBJ2-7, with 14 bases that match TRBD2. Trimming took 5 bases from V and 4 from J; bases not matched to a gene: 4. Germline V CDR1 and CDR2: MNHEY, SMNVEV (reference sequence). The CDR3 is made up of 15 amino acids. CDR3 sequence (DNA): TGTGCCAGCAGTCCACGACTAGCGGGAGGGTACGAGCAGTACTTC. This sequence encodes CASSPRLAGGYEQYF.

The chain couples TRBV15 to TRBJ2-1; D is possibly TRBD2 (5 bases). V was trimmed by 0 bases and J by 5 bases, leaving 23 bases between them. From germline, CDR1 is LNHNV and CDR2 YYDKDF (reference sequence). CDR3 length equals 19 residues. CDR3 DNA: TGTGCCACCAGCAGAGATTTCCCCAGGATTGGCGCCGGGGACAATGAGCAGTTCTTC. Protein: CATSRDFPRIGAGDNEQFF.

The V gene is TRBV28, the J gene TRBJ1-1, with TRBD1 matching over 11 bases. The V and J ends lost 0 bases and 1 base, in that order; junction bases with no gene match: 1. In germline, CDR1 is MDHEN, CDR2 SYDVKM. This CDR3 contains 16 residues. The CDR3 bases are TGTGCCAGCAGTTTATGGGGGACAGGGGGGAACACTGAAGCTTTCTTT. Protein sequence: CASSLWGTGGNTEAFF.

J is TRBJ1-5 and V is TRBV30; D unclear. With 0 bases removed from V and 5 bases from J, the gap between germline ends came to 5 bases. The germline gives CDR1 GTSNPN, CDR2 SVGIG (reference sequence). The CDR3 has 12 amino acids. CDR3 sequence (DNA): TGTGCCTGGAGTGTACACGATCAGCCCCAGCATTTT. Its protein product is CAWSVHDQPQHF.

This chain uses TRBV30 with TRBJ1-6, with D possibly TRBD1 on 5 matching bases. Germline CDR1 GTSNPN, CDR2 SVGIG (reference sequence). V lost 5 bases, J lost 4 bases, and 12 bases lay in between. CDR3 length: 14 amino acids. The CDR3 spells CAWLGRDYNSPLHF. CDR3 DNA: TGTGCCTGGCTGGGCAGGGATTATAATTCACCCCTCCACTTT.

The chain recombines TRBV7-3 with TRBJ2-2; 9 bases match TRBD1. The germline V gene encodes CDR1 SGHTA and CDR2 FQGTGA. V shed 5 bases and J 1 base; nucleotides not matched to a gene: 5. This CDR3 is 16 amino acids long. This chain's CDR3 is CASSTSGQGNTGELFF. The CDR3 nucleotides are TGTGCCAGCAGCACTTCGGGACAGGGGAACACCGGGGAGCTGTTTTTT.

V usage is TRBV7-3 and J usage is TRBJ2-5; 9 nucleotides line up with TRBD2. Trimming took 4 bases from V and 5 from J; bases not matched to a gene: 5. CDR3 length: 14 residues. CDR1 SGHTA and CDR2 FQGTGA come from the germline V gene. This CDR3 reads CASSSGLATETQYF. The CDR3 DNA is TGTGCCAGCAGCTCAGGACTAGCGACGGAGACCCAGTACTTC.

The chain carries TRBV5-4 and TRBJ1-2; 9 nucleotides align to TRBD1. The trim removed 6 bases at V and 5 bases at J, leaving 5 bases unmatched. The V gene's germline CDR1 is SGHNT and CDR2 YYREEE (reference sequence). The CDR3 is made up of 13 amino acids. This CDR3 is CASTPDRGYGYTF. The CDR3 DNA sequence: TGTGCCAGCACCCCCGACAGGGGGTATGGCTACACCTTC.

This sequence joins TRBV5-8 and TRBJ1-2; 7 bases are shared with TRBD1. CDR1 and CDR2 from the germline V gene are SGHTS and YDEGEE. V lost 4 bases and J lost 4; bases outside the gene matches: 10. The CDR3 is 15 amino acids. This CDR3 reads CASSRDRARPYGYTF. CDR3 DNA sequence: TGTGCCAGCAGCCGAGACAGGGCCCGACCCTATGGCTACACCTTC. Based on the CDR3 plus reference TRBV5-8 and TRBJ1-2, the full variable domain is EAGVTQSPTHLIKTRGQQATLRCSPISGHTSVYWYQQALGLGLQFLLWYDEGEERNRGNFPPRFSGRQFPNYSSELNVNALELEDSALYLCASSRDRARPYGYTFGSGTRLTVV.

The chain carries TRBV9 and TRBJ2-2; 7 bases align to TRBD2. Germline V gene lookup returns CDR1 SGDLS and CDR2 YYNGEE. The J segment lost 4 bases and the V segment lost 3 bases, leaving 6 bases of the junction unmatched. This CDR3 is built from 15 residues. In DNA form, the CDR3 reads TGTGCCAGCAGCGAGGGGAGGGAGGGCACCGGGGAGCTGTTTTTT. Its protein product is CASSEGREGTGELFF.

The chain joins TRBV5-4 to TRBJ1-3; D gene ambiguous. The germline V gene encodes CDR1 SGHNT and CDR2 YYREEE (reference sequence). The V end was cut by 0 bases, the J end by 1 base, with 11 bases between. There are 16 residues in the CDR3. The CDR3 is CASSLAAQKSGNTIYF. The CDR3 coding sequence is TGTGCCAGCAGCTTGGCGGCACAGAAGTCTGGAAACACCATATATTTT.

V is TRBV27 and J is TRBJ1-2; a possible D gene is TRBD1 (5 bases). CDR3 length: 16 amino acids. Germline V gives CDR1 MNHEY, CDR2 SMNVEV (reference sequence). Deletions cut 5 bases from V and 3 bases from J, with 19 bases between. DNA for the CDR3: TGTGCCAGCAGTCCCTTCGGACACCGGAAGGACTATGGCTACACCTTC. It encodes CASSPFGHRKDYGYTF.

This sequence joins TRBV6-5 and TRBJ2-7; D call uncertain. Looked up from germline, CDR1 is MNHEY and CDR2 is SVGAGI. This CDR3 contains 13 residues. V lost 0 bases, J lost 5 bases, and 8 bases lay in between. DNA of the CDR3: TGTGCCAGCAGTTACTCGCGGATCGACGAGCAGTACTTC. It translates to CASSYSRIDEQYF.

This chain joins TRBV6-1 and TRBJ1-6, with TRBD1 matching over 7 bases. V dropped 2 bases and J dropped 7; count of bases not matched to a gene: 5. Germline V lookup: CDR1 MNHNS, CDR2 SASEGT. The CDR3 spans 15 residues. The CDR3 DNA reads as TGTGCCAGCAGTGAAAGGGGGCAGAGGAATTCACCCCTCCACTTT. Translation gives CASSERGQRNSPLHF.

This clone was seen more than once but under ten times. The chain employs TRBV6-5 and TRBJ1-1; D gene unclear. The V end was cut by 6 bases, the J end by 7 bases, with 15 bases between. CDR1 and CDR2 (germline): MNHEY, SVGAGI. The CDR3 spans 13 residues. Here the CDR3 DNA reads TGTGCCAGCAGCCCCCGACAAGACGGTGAAGCTTTCTTT. Translated, it gives CASSPRQDGEAFF.

The chain has TRBV5-1 and TRBJ2-1, with 12 bases that match TRBD2. This CDR3 region has 18 residues. CDR1 is SGHRS and CDR2 is YFSETQ in the germline V gene. V shed 1 base, J shed 7 bases, and the junction held 12 bases outside the gene matches. CDR3: CASSLWLAGGLNRNEQFF. The CDR3 region has the DNA TGCGCCAGCAGCTTGTGGCTAGCGGGGGGGCTGAATAGGAATGAGCAGTTCTTC.

The V call is TRBV6-5, the J call TRBJ1-4; D uncertain. Trimming took off 8 bases at V and 3 bases at J, with 7 bases between the two ends. CDR1 is MNHEY and CDR2 is SVGAGI in the germline V gene. This CDR3 has 12 amino acids. The CDR3 DNA sequence: TGTGCCAGCGGCCGGGCTAATGAAAAACTGTTTTTT. Translating it yields CASGRANEKLFF.

The chain couples TRBV9 to TRBJ2-1; TRBD2 agrees at 10 bases. Germline V lookup: CDR1 SGDLS, CDR2 YYNGEE. The V segment lost 3 bases and the J segment 4 bases; nucleotides outside the gene matches: 4. CDR3 length: 15 residues. The CDR3 region is CASSATSGTYNEQFF. The CDR3 bases are TGTGCCAGCAGCGCAACTAGCGGGACGTACAATGAGCAGTTCTTC.

The chain employs TRBV13 and TRBJ2-2; 7 nucleotides match TRBD2. The CDR3 extends over 16 amino acids. The V gene's germline CDR1 is PRHDT and CDR2 FYEKMQ (reference sequence). The junction had 5 bases not matched to a gene; V was cut back by 3 bases and J by 1 base. CDR3 sequence: CASSLPKRGNTGELFF. CDR3 nucleotides: TGTGCCAGCAGCTTGCCTAAGCGGGGGAACACCGGGGAGCTGTTTTTT.

The gene calls are TRBV5-4 and TRBJ2-1; D ambiguous. CDR1 SGHNT and CDR2 YYREEE come from the germline V gene (reference sequence). This CDR3 region has 11 residues. The V gene lost 3 bases and the J gene lost 4 bases, with 2 bases spanning the gap. CDR3 in DNA: TGTGCCAGCAGCTCGTACAATGAGCAGTTCTTC. This codes for CASSSYNEQFF.

The chain has TRBV29-1 and TRBJ1-1; D gene uncertain. This CDR3 spans 11 amino acids. Deletions cut 4 bases from V and 5 bases from J, with 8 bases between. Germline V gene sequence: CDR1 SQVTM, CDR2 ANQGSEA. The CDR3 sequence: CSVVPRTEAFF. The CDR3 DNA sequence: TGCAGCGTTGTGCCGAGAACTGAAGCTTTCTTT.

The CDR3 loop is CASSLGLAGYGELFF. As DNA, the CDR3 is TGTGCCAGCAGCCTGGGACTAGCGGGTTACGGGGAGCTGTTTTTT. V and J are TRBV7-3 and TRBJ2-2; 12 bases match TRBD2. The J segment lost 7 bases and the V segment lost 5 bases, leaving 5 bases of the junction unmatched. The CDR3 spans 15 residues. Germline values: CDR1 SGHTA, CDR2 FQGTGA.

The genes are TRBV5-1 and TRBJ1-4; 12 positions match TRBD1. The CDR3 length is 17 residues. V lost 6 bases and J lost 2; bases outside the gene matches: 8. Looked up from germline, CDR1 is SGHRS and CDR2 is YFSETQ. The chain's CDR3 is CASTETGTGGTNEKLFF. The CDR3 nucleotides are TGCGCCAGCACCGAGACCGGGACAGGGGGCACTAATGAAAAACTGTTTTTT. Full variable domain (remainder filled in from reference TRBV5-1 and TRBJ1-4): KAGVTQTPRYLIKTRGQQVTLSCSPISGHRSVSWYQQTPGQGLQFLFEYFSETQRNKGNFPGRFSGRQFSNSRSEMNVSTLELGDSALYLCASTETGTGGTNEKLFFGSGTQLSVL.

The chain's CDR3 is CASSGRTGTYEQYF. CDR3 nucleotides: TGTGCCAGCAGCGGACGGACAGGCACCTACGAGCAGTACTTC. The chain joins TRBV7-9 to TRBJ2-7; 7 bases fit TRBD1. Germline CDR1 reads SEHNR; CDR2 reads FQNEAQ (reference sequence). V trimming: 5 bases; J trimming: 2 bases; junction bases outside the gene matches: 6. This CDR3 region has 14 residues.

The rearrangement uses TRBV6-5 and TRBJ2-5, with 10 bases fitting TRBD1. This CDR3 comprises 16 residues. Per the germline V gene, CDR1 is MNHEY and CDR2 is SVGAGI. Unmatched junction bases numbered 10, after V lost 4 bases and J lost 5 bases. CDR3 residues: CASSSPRTGGGETQYF. The CDR3 nucleotides read TGTGCCAGCAGTTCTCCCCGGACAGGGGGAGGGGAGACCCAGTACTTC.

The genes are TRBV5-4 and TRBJ2-7; TRBD1 is a possible D gene (5 bases). V shed 0 bases and J shed 3 bases, with 7 bases lying between them. CDR1 and CDR2 (germline): SGHNT, YYREEE (reference sequence). The length of the CDR3 is 13 residues. CDR3 coding DNA: TGTGCCAGCAGCTTGGACAGGCGCTACGAGCAGTACTTC. Protein product: CASSLDRRYEQYF.

This sequence joins TRBV2 and TRBJ2-7, with 8 nucleotides matching TRBD1. The J segment lost 2 bases and the V segment lost 0 bases, leaving 3 bases of the junction unmatched. This CDR3 region has 15 residues. Germline V gives CDR1 SNHLY, CDR2 FYNNEI. For the CDR3, the DNA is TGTGCCAGCAGTGAAGCGCTGGACAGGGCCTACGAGCAGTACTTC. This translates into CASSEALDRAYEQYF.

The chain recombines TRBV18 with TRBJ2-2; 12 bases are a match to TRBD2. V lost 3 bases, J lost 7 bases, and 6 bases stayed unmatched. The germline CDR1 and CDR2 sequences are KGHSH and LQKENI. The CDR3 is 16 amino acids. CDR3 region: CASSPLAGGRHGELFF. CDR3 coding DNA: TGTGCCAGCTCACCCCTAGCGGGGGGGCGTCACGGGGAGCTGTTTTTT. Filled out from reference TRBV18 and TRBJ2-2, the complete variable domain reads NAGVMQNPRHLVRRRGQEARLRCSPMKGHSHVYWYRQLPEEGLKFMVYLQKENIIDESGMPKERFSAEFPKEGPSILRIQQVVRGDSAAYFCASSPLAGGRHGELFFGEGSRLTVL.

This clone has more than one count but fewer than ten. The chain links TRBV27 to TRBJ1-5; perhaps TRBD1 as D (6 bases). V lost 3 bases and J lost 7, with 13 bases in between. The CDR3 sequence is 14 residues long. Germline V lookup: CDR1 MNHEY, CDR2 SMNVEV (reference sequence). The CDR3 protein is CASSFWAGDQPQHF. The CDR3 nucleotides are TGTGCCAGCAGTTTCTGGGCAGGGGACCAGCCCCAGCATTTT.